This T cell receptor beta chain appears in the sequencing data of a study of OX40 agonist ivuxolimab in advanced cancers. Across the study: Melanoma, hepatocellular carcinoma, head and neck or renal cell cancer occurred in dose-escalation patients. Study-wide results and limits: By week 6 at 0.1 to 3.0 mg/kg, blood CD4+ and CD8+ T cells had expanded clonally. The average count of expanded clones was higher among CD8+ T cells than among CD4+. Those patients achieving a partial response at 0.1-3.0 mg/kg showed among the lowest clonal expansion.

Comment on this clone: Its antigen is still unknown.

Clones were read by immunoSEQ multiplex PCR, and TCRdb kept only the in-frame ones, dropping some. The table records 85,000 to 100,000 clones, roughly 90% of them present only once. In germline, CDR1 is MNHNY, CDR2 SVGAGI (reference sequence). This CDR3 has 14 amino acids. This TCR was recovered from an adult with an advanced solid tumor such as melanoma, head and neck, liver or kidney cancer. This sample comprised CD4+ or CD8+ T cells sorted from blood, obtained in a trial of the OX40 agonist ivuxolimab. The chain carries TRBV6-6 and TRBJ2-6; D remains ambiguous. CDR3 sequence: CATVRPSGANVLTF. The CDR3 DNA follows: TGTGCGACGGTACGACCTTCCGGGGCCAACGTCCTGACTTTC.